This T cell receptor beta chain was obtained from a study of tumor and adjacent non-tumor tissue in lung cancer. As for the study in general: The patients, roughly 9 men and roughly 5 women, were about 31 to 76 with stage I to III disease.

The template was RNA from unsorted bulk tissue. Per germline, CDR1 DFQATT and CDR2 SNEGSKA (reference sequence). Trimming took 6 bases from V and 6 from J; bases not matched to a gene: 12. This CDR3 contains 14 residues. Three rounds of nested PCR, following a modified ARM-PCR protocol, produced the TCRbeta library. TCRdb called the multiplex PCR reads again in MiXCR, with one record for every CDR3 protein. This sample carries roughly 220,000 distinct CDR3 sequences, 71% of them seen once, and the ten largest clones take about 23%. The origin of this receptor is a man in his 60s with non-small cell lung cancer. Sample: lung tumor tissue. The J gene is TRBJ2-3, the V gene TRBV20-1, with 7 nucleotides matching TRBD2. The CDR3 protein is CSAPSGGACDTQYF. As DNA, the CDR3 is TGCAGTGCCCCTAGCGGTGGGGCCTGTGATACGCAGTATTTT.